This T cell receptor (beta chain) was captured by sequencing in a study of tumor-infiltrating lymphocytes in primary liver carcinoma. The authors took blood RNA from unsorted whole blood and also extracted germline DNA. Overall study results and limits: Since the samples were bulk and unsorted, the CD4+ and CD8+ repertoires were not compared.

On this clonotype itself: Its target is not known.

With a constant-region primer, TCR beta cDNA was made from 450 to 650 ng of total RNA. Libraries covering TCR beta were generated through three nested multiplex PCR rounds (using a slightly modified ARM-PCR). TRBV1-TRBV30 forward primers paired with a C-beta reverse primer drove the first two PCR rounds, approximately 11 cycles each. TCRdb redid the calling of the multiplex PCR reads with MiXCR, one entry per CDR3 protein. The sample contains around 330,000 distinct CDR3 sequences, about three fifths of which appear only once. This CDR3 contains 16 residues. Germline CDR1 reads MGHRA; CDR2 reads YSYEKL. The V and J ends lost 1 base and 6 bases, in that order; junction bases with no gene match: 12.

Source material: peripheral blood. The origin of this receptor is a woman aged 25 to 39 with primary liver carcinoma and hepatitis B virus infection. The chain has TRBV4-1 and TRBJ2-7, with 7 bases fitting TRBD2. The CDR3 DNA is TGCGCCAGCAGCCAAGGTATTACGGGACTAATACGCGAGCAGTACTTC. Protein: CASSQGITGLIREQYF.